This T cell receptor (beta chain) was identified during a study of OX40 agonist ivuxolimab in advanced cancers. Study in general: Participants averaged about 60 years of age (range about 23 to 79) and were about 85% male. Anti-PD-1, anti-PD-L1 or anti-CTLA-4 therapy given earlier was allowed, and roughly 38% had some. Study-wide results and caveats: On average, CD8+ T cells showed a greater number of expanded clones than CD4+.

Remarks on this clone: No antigen is known for it. Other DNA sequences within the sample encode an identical CDR3.

The length of the CDR3 is 14 residues. CDR1 and CDR2 (germline): MNHEY, SVGAGI. Clones were read by immunoSEQ multiplex PCR, and TCRdb kept only the in-frame ones, dropping some. The sample yields about 46,000 clones, approximately 88% seen once. The clonotype originates from an adult with an advanced solid tumor such as melanoma, head and neck, liver or kidney cancer. The sample in question was CD4+ or CD8+ T cells sorted from blood, obtained in a trial of the OX40 agonist ivuxolimab. V is TRBV6-5 and J is TRBJ1-1; D gene unclear. The CDR3 coding sequence is TGTGCTAGCCGAGTAATTAAAGGGAACACTGAAGCTTTCTTT. It specifies CASRVIKGNTEAFF.